Each of the 19 T cell receptor beta chains below was sequenced from the same sample in a study of blood T cells in healthy people across ages. A second 7 to 11 cycle PCR used barcoded and J-beta primers. TCRdb reanalysed the 5' RACE reads using MiXCR and keeps one entry per CDR3 protein. The table lists about 970,000 distinct CDR3 sequences, roughly half of them singletons, with 20% to 25% in the top ten. Specimen: blood. These receptor sequences come from a woman aged 60 to 75 in good health.

For this clonotype: A read error is the likely source, as a far larger clone sits one nucleotide away. The J gene is TRBJ2-3, the V gene TRBV18; D is ambiguous. Germline-derived CDR1 and CDR2 are KGHSH and LQKENI. The V and J ends lost 0 bases and 4 bases respectively, with 5 bases between them. There are 13 residues in the CDR3. CDR3 bases: TGTGCCAGCTCACCACCGAGCTCAGATACGCAGTATTTT. Translation: CASSPPSSDTQYF. The full variable domain, completed using reference TRBV18 and TRBJ2-3, is NAGVMQNPRHLVRRRGQEARLRCSPMKGHSHVYWYRQLPEEGLKFMVYLQKENIIDESGMPKERFSAEFPKEGPSILRIQQVVRGDSAAYFCASSPPSSDTQYFGPGTRLTVL.

There are a few counts of this clonotype. This chain links TRBV6-2 or TRBV6-3 with TRBJ2-7; D might be TRBD2 (6 bases). The CDR3 totals 17 residues. The germline V gene has CDR1 MNHEY and CDR2 SVGEGT. V was cut by 2 bases and J by 7 bases, with 24 bases left in between. In nucleotides, the CDR3 is TGTGCCAGCAGTTACGCTTCGGGCGGGACCCCCGGCGGGGAGCAGTACTTC. It codes for CASSYASGGTPGGEQYF.

This chain connects TRBV11-3 to TRBJ2-4, with D possibly being TRBD1 (6 bases). The J call may be faulty, since TRBJ2-7 better matches the DNA end. Germline CDR1 reads SGHNT; CDR2 reads YENEEA. The CDR3 contains 14 residues. The CDR3 DNA follows: TGTGCCAGCAGCGCCGACAGGCTTTCCTACGAGCAGTACTTC. The encoded protein is CASSADRLSYEQYF.

This clonotype has just a few counts. V is TRBV27 and J is TRBJ1-2; maybe TRBD1 (6 bases). Trimming stripped 4 bases from V and 8 bases from J, with 14 bases between. Germline values: CDR1 MNHEY, CDR2 SMNVEV (reference sequence). This CDR3 region has 13 residues. The CDR3 region is CASSSNRVGGYTF. The CDR3 nucleotides are TGTGCCAGCAGTTCAAACAGGGTTGGCGGCTACACCTTC.

The rearrangement links TRBV4-2 to TRBJ2-7, with D perhaps TRBD2 (5 bases). Germline V lookup: CDR1 LGHNA, CDR2 YNFKEQ. Trimming stripped 0 bases from V and 8 bases from J, with 17 bases between. This CDR3 is 15 amino acids long. CDR3 region: CASSQEEDGLFQQYF. The CDR3 DNA is TGTGCCAGCAGCCAAGAGGAGGACGGCCTATTTCAGCAGTACTTC.

This rearrangement joins TRBV4-1 to TRBJ1-5; D is possibly TRBD1 (6 bases). V lost 3 bases and J 8 bases, leaving 20 bases between the germline ends. CDR1 is MGHRA, CDR2 YSYEKL, per germline. This CDR3 has 16 amino acids. In nucleotides, the CDR3 is TGCGCCAGCAGCCACGGCGGGCGGCAGGGGCCTGAGCCCCAGCATTTT. It is translated as CASSHGGRQGPEPQHF.

The genes are TRBV29-1 and TRBJ2-5; D gene ambiguous. The CDR3 is 12 amino acids. Trimming took 6 bases from V and 2 from J, leaving 10 bases between them. Germline CDR1 and CDR2: SQVTM and ANQGSEA. CDR3 in DNA: TGCAGCGTCCGAGCGCATCAAGAGACCCAGTACTTC. It specifies CSVRAHQETQYF.

This sequence joins TRBV5-6 and TRBJ2-5; TRBD1 is a possible D gene (5 bases). From germline, CDR1 is SGHDT and CDR2 YYEEEE. Trimming left V 0 bases short and J 2 bases short, with 11 bases between. The CDR3 loop spans 15 amino acids. CDR3 loop: CASSLGADIQETQYF. In DNA, the CDR3 is TGTGCCAGCAGCTTGGGGGCGGACATACAAGAGACCCAGTACTTC. The whole variable domain, remainder taken from reference TRBV5-6 and TRBJ2-5, is DAGVTQSPTHLIKTRGQQVTLRCSPKSGHDTVSWYQQALGQGPQFIFQYYEEEERQRGNFPDRFSGHQFPNYSSELNVNALLLGDSALYLCASSLGADIQETQYFGPGTRLLVL.

This chain links TRBV4-1 with TRBJ2-1; 15 bases are shared with TRBD2. Looked up from germline, CDR1 is MGHRA and CDR2 is YSYEKL. The CDR3 runs 20 residues. The V segment lost 7 bases and the J segment 4 bases; nucleotides outside the gene matches: 17. CDR3 sequence: CASTLLRTSGRGAGYNEQFF. The CDR3 DNA follows: TGCGCCAGCACCCTACTAAGGACTAGCGGGAGGGGAGCGGGGTACAATGAGCAGTTCTTC.

This clonotype has more than one count but fewer than ten. This chain links TRBV29-1 with TRBJ2-3, with D uncertain. This CDR3 is built from 15 residues. V was pared by 4 bases and J by 2 bases, with 16 bases between. The germline V gene encodes CDR1 SQVTM and CDR2 ANQGSEA. The CDR3, as DNA: TGCAGCGTTGGGTCAGGCGGAACAATCACAGATACGCAGTATTTT. The encoded protein is CSVGSGGTITDTQYF.

DNA for the CDR3: TGTGCCAGCAGCCCAACAACATCGTCCTACAATGAGCAGTTCTTC. The encoded protein is CASSPTTSSYNEQFF. This chain connects TRBV11-2 to TRBJ2-1; D unclear. The CDR3 loop spans 15 amino acids. Germline CDR1 SGHAT, CDR2 FQNNGV. Trimming removed 5 bases at V and 1 base at J, with 12 bases between.

This chain links TRBV7-2 with TRBJ1-6; weak D call: TRBD1 (5 bases). V lost 4 bases, J lost 12 bases, and 19 bases lay in between. This CDR3 region has 15 residues. CDR1 is SGHTA, CDR2 FQGNSA, per germline. The CDR3 protein is CASSSDPGREEPLHF. The CDR3 DNA sequence: TGTGCCAGCAGCTCCGATCCGGGACGGGAGGAACCCCTCCACTTT.

This clonotype was observed at least ten times. The chain links TRBV20-1 to TRBJ2-7, with 14 bases lining up with TRBD2. V trimming: 5 bases; J trimming: 7 bases; junction bases outside the gene matches: 16. Germline V lookup: CDR1 DFQATT, CDR2 SNEGSKA (reference sequence). The CDR3 contains 17 residues. The CDR3 protein is CSAEPGLAGVSVEEQYF. Here the CDR3 DNA reads TGCAGTGCTGAACCGGGACTAGCGGGAGTATCGGTCGAAGAGCAGTACTTC.

This clonotype has only a few counts. This rearrangement joins TRBV15 to TRBJ2-3; the D gene is possibly TRBD1 (6 bases). V lost 3 bases, J lost 3 bases, and 16 bases lay in between. Germline V gene sequence: CDR1 LNHNV, CDR2 YYDKDF (reference sequence). The CDR3 sequence is 16 residues long. This chain's CDR3 is CATSSSTGKRTDTQYF. DNA of the CDR3: TGTGCCACCAGCAGCTCAACAGGGAAGAGGACAGATACGCAGTATTTT.

The chain has TRBV28 and TRBJ1-5; possible D gene TRBD1, 5 bases. V was shortened by 6 bases and J by 5 bases, with 20 bases between the two germline ends. The length of the CDR3 is 16 residues. The germline CDR1 and CDR2 sequences are MDHEN and SYDVKM. The CDR3 here is CASSTRVRGGDQPQHF. The CDR3 coding sequence is TGTGCCAGCAGCACCCGGGTCCGGGGGGGGGATCAGCCCCAGCATTTT.

The chain couples TRBV19 to TRBJ2-3; TRBD2 matches at 8 bases. The length of the CDR3 is 15 residues. The V gene's germline CDR1 is LNHDA and CDR2 SQIVND (reference sequence). V lost 9 bases and J lost 6; bases outside the gene matches: 14. The CDR3 nucleotides read TGTGCCAGCACCACCGCGGGGACTAGACCTGATACGCAGTATTTT. It specifies CASTTAGTRPDTQYF.

DNA of the CDR3: TGTGCCAGCAGTGAAGGGGTCGAGCAGTACTTC. This translates into CASSEGVEQYF. The rearrangement links TRBV25-1 to TRBJ2-7; D gene uncertain. CDR1 MGHDK and CDR2 SYGVNS come from the germline V gene. The CDR3 loop spans 11 amino acids. Trimming shortened V by 2 bases and J by 6 bases, and 5 bases separated the two germline ends.

In its sample, this clonotype was seen a few times. The chain couples TRBV6-2 or TRBV6-3 to TRBJ1-2; unclear D gene. Per germline, CDR1 MNHEY and CDR2 SVGEGT. CDR3 length: 13 residues. The V end was cut by 6 bases, the J end by 4 bases, with 12 bases between. The CDR3 sequence is CASRRSSPYGYTF. The CDR3 DNA is TGTGCCAGCAGGAGGTCGAGTCCCTATGGCTACACCTTC.

This clonotype is a singleton in its sample. The rearrangement links TRBV3-1 to TRBJ2-1; D gene unclear. Per the germline V gene, CDR1 is LGHDT and CDR2 is YNNKEL (reference sequence). The ends were cut back, 0 bases at V and 7 bases at J, with 19 bases in the middle. CDR3 size: 17 residues. The CDR3 sequence: CASSQDPRKFRWNEQFF. DNA for the CDR3: TGTGCCAGCAGCCAAGATCCGCGGAAATTTAGGTGGAATGAGCAGTTCTTC.